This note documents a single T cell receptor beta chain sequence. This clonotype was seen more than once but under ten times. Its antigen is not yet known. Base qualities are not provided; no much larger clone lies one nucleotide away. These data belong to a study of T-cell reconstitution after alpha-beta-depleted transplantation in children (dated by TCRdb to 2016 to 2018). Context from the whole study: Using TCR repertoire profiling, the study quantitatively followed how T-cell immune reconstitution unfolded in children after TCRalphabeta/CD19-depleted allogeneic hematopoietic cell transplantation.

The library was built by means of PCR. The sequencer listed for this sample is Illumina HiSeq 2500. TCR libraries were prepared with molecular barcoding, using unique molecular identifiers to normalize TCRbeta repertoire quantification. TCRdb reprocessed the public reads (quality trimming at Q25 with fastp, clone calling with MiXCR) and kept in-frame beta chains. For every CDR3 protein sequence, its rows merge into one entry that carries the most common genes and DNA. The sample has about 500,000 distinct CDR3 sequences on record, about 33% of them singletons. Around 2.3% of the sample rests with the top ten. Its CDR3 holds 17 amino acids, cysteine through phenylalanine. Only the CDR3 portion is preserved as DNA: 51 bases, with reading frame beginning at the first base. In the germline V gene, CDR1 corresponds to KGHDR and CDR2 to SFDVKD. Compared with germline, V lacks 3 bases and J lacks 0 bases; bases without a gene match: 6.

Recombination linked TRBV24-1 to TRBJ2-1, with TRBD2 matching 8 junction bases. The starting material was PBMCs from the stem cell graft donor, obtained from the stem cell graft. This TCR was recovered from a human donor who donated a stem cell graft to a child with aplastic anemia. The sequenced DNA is TGTGCCACCAGTGATCCCTCCACTAGCGGCTCCTACAATGAGCAGTTCTTC. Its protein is CATSDPSTSGSYNEQFF.